These 17 T cell receptor beta chains came from one sample sequenced in a study of cytomegalovirus exposure and HLA in healthy donors. Amplification used 60 Vbeta primers and 13 Jbeta primers. Assay used: immunoSEQ multiplex PCR; TCRdb lists only in-frame clones, some missing. The sample shows about 160,000 clones, 80% to 90% of them seen only once. The source material was PBMCs. The receptors shown here come from a woman aged 18-35 years in good health and CMV-seronegative.

The J gene is TRBJ2-1, the V gene TRBV7-9; D is perhaps TRBD2 (6 bases). This CDR3 region has 16 residues. With 5 bases removed from V and 2 bases from J, the gap between germline ends came to 16 bases. The germline CDR1 and CDR2 sequences are SEHNR and FQNEAQ (reference sequence). CDR3 in DNA: TGTGCCAGCAGCATTTCCGGGACTCCAACCTACAATGAGCAGTTCTTC. Translating it yields CASSISGTPTYNEQFF.

The chain uses TRBV7-3 and TRBJ2-5, with 9 bases aligning to TRBD2. Germline loops: CDR1 SGHTA, CDR2 FQGTGA. The CDR3 is made up of 15 amino acids. J gave up 3 bases and V 5 bases, and 7 bases lay outside the gene matches. CDR3 region: CASSPGLAVKETQYF. For the CDR3, the DNA is TGTGCCAGCAGCCCGGGACTAGCCGTAAAAGAGACCCAGTACTTC. Filled out from reference TRBV7-3 and TRBJ2-5, the complete variable domain reads GAGVSQTPSNKVTEKGKYVELRCDPISGHTALYWYRQSLGQGPEFLIYFQGTGAADDSGLPNDRFFAVRPEGSVSTLKIQRTERGDSAVYLCASSPGLAVKETQYFGPGTRLLVL.

This clone was observed a few times. V is TRBV2 and J is TRBJ1-6; 9 bases line up with TRBD1. CDR3 size: 15 residues. The germline gives CDR1 SNHLY, CDR2 FYNNEI. J was trimmed by 7 bases and V by 5 bases; bases with no gene match: 6. This CDR3 reads CASSSLGQGNSPLHF. The CDR3 bases are TGTGCCAGCAGTTCCTTAGGACAGGGGAATTCACCCCTCCACTTT. Supplemented by reference TRBV2 and TRBJ1-6, the full variable domain reads EPEVTQTPSHQVTQMGQEVILRCVPISNHLYFYWYRQILGQKVEFLVSFYNNEISEKSEIFDDQFSVERPDGSNFTLKIRSTKLEDSAMYFCASSSLGQGNSPLHFGNGTRLTVT.

J is TRBJ1-2 and V is TRBV9, with unresolved D. The V and J ends lost 0 bases and 7 bases respectively, with 13 bases between them. CDR1 is SGDLS, CDR2 YYNGEE, per germline. The CDR3 is 14 residues long. Here the CDR3 DNA reads TGTGCCAGCAGCGTAGAGGTACAATCGGGTGGCTACACCTTC. It translates to CASSVEVQSGGYTF.

The chain combines TRBV27 with TRBJ1-5; D remains unclear. The CDR3 extends over 13 amino acids. Germline V gives CDR1 MNHEY, CDR2 SMNVEV (reference sequence). V was pared by 6 bases and J by 3 bases, with 9 bases between. CDR3 protein: CASRVRLNQPQHF. The DNA of the CDR3 is TGTGCCAGCAGGGTGAGACTCAATCAGCCCCAGCATTTT.

The CDR3 DNA reads TGTGCCAGTAGCGGGGGGGCCCGGGACCCCTCGTACGAGCAGTACTTC. Translated, it gives CASSGGARDPSYEQYF. J is TRBJ2-7 and V is TRBV4-2, with 11 bases matching TRBD2. The germline V gene encodes CDR1 LGHNA and CDR2 YNFKEQ. The CDR3 has 16 amino acids. Trimming at V came to 9 bases and at J to 4 bases, leaving 14 bases not matched to a gene.

This clone was detected only once. The chain employs TRBV19 and TRBJ2-7; 7 nucleotides align to TRBD2. Looked up from germline, CDR1 is LNHDA and CDR2 is SQIVND (reference sequence). V lost 1 base to trimming and J lost 3 bases; unmatched junction nucleotides: 3. CDR3 length: 14 residues. The CDR3 nucleotides read TGTGCCAGTAGTATAGGAAGCGGGGACTACGAGCAGTACTTC. Its protein product is CASSIGSGDYEQYF.

J is TRBJ2-2 and V is TRBV7-9, with D unresolved. V was cut by 11 bases and J by 2 bases, with 18 bases left in between. The CDR3 covers 15 residues. CDR1 is SEHNR, CDR2 FQNEAQ, per germline (reference sequence). The CDR3 reads CACPSGQKNTGELFF. The CDR3 nucleotides are TGTGCCTGCCCGTCGGGTCAGAAAAACACCGGGGAGCTGTTTTTT.

This chain joins TRBV11-2 and TRBJ1-1; 7 nucleotides agree with TRBD1. V lost 5 bases, J lost 1 base, and 7 bases stayed unmatched. Germline V gene data show CDR1 as SGHAT and CDR2 as FQNNGV. The CDR3 runs 15 residues. The CDR3: CASSVMGQSNTEAFF. The CDR3 DNA is TGTGCCAGCAGCGTGATGGGACAGTCGAACACTGAAGCTTTCTTT.

The V gene is TRBV5-1, the J gene TRBJ2-7; 8 nucleotides match TRBD1. This CDR3 contains 14 residues. From germline, CDR1 is SGHRS and CDR2 YFSETQ. V was pared by 0 bases and J by 3 bases, with 2 bases of the junction left unmatched. The chain's CDR3 is CASSLAGQGYEQYF. CDR3 nucleotides: TGCGCCAGCAGCTTGGCCGGACAGGGCTACGAGCAGTACTTC. Together with reference TRBV5-1 and TRBJ2-7, the CDR3 gives the full variable domain: KAGVTQTPRYLIKTRGQQVTLSCSPISGHRSVSWYQQTPGQGLQFLFEYFSETQRNKGNFPGRFSGRQFSNSRSEMNVSTLELGDSALYLCASSLAGQGYEQYFGPGTRLTVT.

The chain combines TRBV7-2 with TRBJ2-3, with 8 positions matching TRBD2. The CDR3 is made up of 16 amino acids. V dropped 5 bases and J dropped 0; count of bases not matched to a gene: 7. Germline-derived CDR1 and CDR2 are SGHTA and FQGNSA. CDR3 residues: CASSIQAGASTDTQYF. CDR3 sequence (DNA): TGTGCCAGCAGCATCCAAGCGGGGGCAAGCACAGATACGCAGTATTTT.

J is TRBJ2-3 and V is TRBV19; 8 nucleotides align to TRBD2. J was trimmed by 2 bases and V by 4 bases; bases with no gene match: 2. The length of the CDR3 is 14 residues. CDR1 is LNHDA, CDR2 SQIVND, per germline (reference sequence). DNA for the CDR3: TGTGCCAGTAGTAATAGCGGGAACACAGATACGCAGTATTTT. Protein sequence: CASSNSGNTDTQYF.

This clone appeared once. In nucleotides, the CDR3 is TGTGCCAGCAGCTTAGGGGGAGGGGGGAACAATGAGCAGTTCTTC. Translated: CASSLGGGGNNEQFF. This chain connects TRBV7-2 to TRBJ2-1; a weak D match, TRBD2 (7 bases). The CDR3 length is 15 residues. Deletions cut 1 base from V and 5 bases from J, with 12 bases between. In germline, CDR1 is SGHTA, CDR2 FQGNSA.

The chain is built from TRBV10-2 and TRBJ1-1, with D hard to call. Per the germline V gene, CDR1 is WSHSY and CDR2 is SAAADI. The CDR3 length is 13 residues. The V and J ends lost 3 bases and 1 base respectively, with 6 bases between them. This CDR3 is CASSDSRNTEAFF. The CDR3 nucleotides read TGCGCCAGCAGTGATTCGCGGAACACTGAAGCTTTCTTT.

There are a few counts of this clone. For the CDR3, the DNA is TGTGCCAGCAGCTTAGAAACAGCGGGAGGGAGTCATGAGCAGTTCTTC. Its protein is CASSLETAGGSHEQFF. The chain recombines TRBV7-3 with TRBJ2-1, with TRBD2 identical over 10 bases. The trim removed 2 bases at V and 8 bases at J, leaving 9 bases unmatched. In germline, CDR1 is SGHTA, CDR2 FQGTGA. The CDR3 has 16 amino acids.

The chain carries TRBV27 and TRBJ2-7; a weak D match, TRBD1 (6 bases). The ends were cut back, 6 bases at V and 7 bases at J, with 16 bases in the middle. The CDR3 loop spans 13 amino acids. From germline, CDR1 is MNHEY and CDR2 SMNVEV (reference sequence). CDR3 in DNA: TGTGCCAGCAGACCTTCAGGGGCGGAGGAGCAGTACTTC. This encodes CASRPSGAEEQYF.

This clone was seen more than once but under ten times. The rearrangement uses TRBV4-1 and TRBJ2-1; the match to TRBD2 covers 9 bases. Germline CDR1 reads MGHRA; CDR2 reads YSYEKL. Trimming at V came to 0 bases and at J to 4 bases, leaving 4 bases not matched to a gene. There are 16 residues in the CDR3. CDR3 residues: CASSQELAGLYNEQFF. In nucleotides, the CDR3 is TGCGCCAGCAGCCAAGAGCTAGCGGGATTATACAATGAGCAGTTCTTC.